This T cell receptor (beta chain) appears in the sequencing data of a study of beta chain features in type 1 diabetes. Study-wide points: Moderate but significant shortening of TCRB CDR3s was recorded in all four CD4+ subsets from Type 1 diabetes patients.

In its sample, this clone was seen once. Its antigen is still unknown. Germline V gene data show CDR1 as MDHEN and CDR2 as SYDVKM. CDR3 size: 13 residues. V lost 6 bases to trimming and J lost 3 bases, with 12 bases between them. Since all of the isolated RNA was reverse transcribed, expressed TCRB transcripts were what got sequenced. When averaged, stem cell-like memory T cell samples yielded approximately 1 million reads. The table came from immunoSEQ multiplex PCR; TCRdb's copy has only in-frame clones and leaves some out. The sample lists about 15,000 clones; approximately 69% were seen once. The TCR comes from a woman between 18 and 30 years old with type 1 diabetes. Specimen: stem cell memory CD4+ T cells from blood. V and J are TRBV28 and TRBJ2-7, with a weak D call TRBD2 (6 bases). The CDR3 nucleotides are TGTGCCAGCAGGGGGACTCCGCTCTACGAGCAGTACTTC. It codes for CASRGTPLYEQYF.